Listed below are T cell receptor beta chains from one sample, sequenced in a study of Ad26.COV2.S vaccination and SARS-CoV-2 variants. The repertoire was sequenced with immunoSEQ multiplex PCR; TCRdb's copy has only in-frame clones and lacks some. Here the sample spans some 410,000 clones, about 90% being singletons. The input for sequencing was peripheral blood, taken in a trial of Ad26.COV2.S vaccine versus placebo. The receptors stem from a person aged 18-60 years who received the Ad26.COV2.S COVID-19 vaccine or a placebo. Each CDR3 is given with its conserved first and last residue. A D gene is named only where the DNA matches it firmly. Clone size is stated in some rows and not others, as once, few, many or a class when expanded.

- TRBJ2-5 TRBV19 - TGTGCCAGTAGCCCTCACGGGGAGACCCAGTACTTC CASSPHGETQYF
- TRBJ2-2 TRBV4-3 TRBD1 TGCGCCAGCAGCCAGGCAACAGGGGTTTTTAGTACCGGGGAGCTGTTTTTT CASSQATGVFSTGELFF
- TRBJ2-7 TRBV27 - TGTGCCAGCAGCTATGTTATAGGTCCCCTTTACGAGCAGTACTTC CASSYVIGPLYEQYF
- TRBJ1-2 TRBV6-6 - TGTGCCAGCAGTTACTCTGGGGGGGAGAACTATGGCTACACCTTC CASSYSGGENYGYTF
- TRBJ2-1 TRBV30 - TGTGCCTGGAGTGTATCCTCTTTGAATGAGCAGTTCTTC CAWSVSSLNEQFF
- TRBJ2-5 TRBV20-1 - TGCAGTGCTAGTACAGAGACCCAGTACTTC CSASTETQYF
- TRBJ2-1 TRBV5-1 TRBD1 TGCGCCAGCAGCTTGGGACAGGGGTTGGGAAATGAGCAGTTCTTC CASSLGQGLGNEQFF
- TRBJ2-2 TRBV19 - TGTGCCAGTAGAAACAGCCCGAACACCGGGGAGCTGTTTTTT CASRNSPNTGELFF
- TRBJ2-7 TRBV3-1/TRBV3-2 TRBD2 TGTGCCAGCAGTCAGACACGTAGCGGGGGGAGCACCTACGAGCAGTACTTC CASSQTRSGGSTYEQYF
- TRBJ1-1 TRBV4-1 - TGCGCCAGCAGCCAAGAGCCAGGGGTCTACACTGAAGCTTTCTTT CASSQEPGVYTEAFF
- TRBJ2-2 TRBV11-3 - TGTGCCAGCAGGAGCACCGGGGAGCTGTTTTTT CASRSTGELFF
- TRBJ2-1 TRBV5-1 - TGCGCCAGCGCAACCGACCCAAACTCCTACAATGAGCAGTTCTTC CASATDPNSYNEQFF
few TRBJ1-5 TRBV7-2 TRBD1 TGTGCCAGCAGCCAGGGACAGGGGATTCATCAGCCCCAGCATTTT CASSQGQGIHQPQHF
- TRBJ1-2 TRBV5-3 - TGTGCCAGAAGCTGGGGCTATGGCTACACCTTC CARSWGYGYTF
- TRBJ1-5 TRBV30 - TGTGCCTGGAGTGTATCCGCGTCAGGGGAAGTCAATCAGCCCCAGCATTTT CAWSVSASGEVNQPQHF
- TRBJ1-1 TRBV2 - TGTGCCAGCTATAAGGACCTAACGGGTAAAGCTTTCTTT CASYKDLTGKAFF
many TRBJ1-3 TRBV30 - TGTGCCTGGAGTGTAGGTTCTGTGTTTGGAAACACCATATATTTT CAWSVGSVFGNTIYF
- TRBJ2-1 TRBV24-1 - TGTGCCACCAGCAGCTGGACGGAGCCGCACAATGAGCAGTTCTTC CATSSWTEPHNEQFF
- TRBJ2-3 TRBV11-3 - TGTGCCAGCAGCGAGGGGGACACAGATACGCAGTATTTT CASSEGDTDTQYF
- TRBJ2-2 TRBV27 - TGTGCCAGCACCCTGACTTGGCGGGTCAACACCGGGGAGCTGTTTTTT CASTLTWRVNTGELFF
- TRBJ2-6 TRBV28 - TGTGCCATCTCGGGCCTCTCTGGGGCCAACGTCCTGACTTTC CAISGLSGANVLTF
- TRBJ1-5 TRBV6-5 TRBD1 TGTGCCAGCAGTTCCGCCTACAGGGGTAGCAATCAGCCCCAGCATTTT CASSSAYRGSNQPQHF
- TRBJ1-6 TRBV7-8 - TGTGCCAGCAGCTTAGCGACCCAGGCAGTTTTGGTTCCCCTCCACTTT CASSLATQAVLVPLHF
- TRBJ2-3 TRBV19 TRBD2 TGTGCCAGTAGTCCGGGACTAGCGACAGATACGCAGTATTTT CASSPGLATDTQYF
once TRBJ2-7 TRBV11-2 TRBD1 TGTGCCAGCAGCGCCCGGGACAGGGTCTCCGAGCAGTACTTC CASSARDRVSEQYF